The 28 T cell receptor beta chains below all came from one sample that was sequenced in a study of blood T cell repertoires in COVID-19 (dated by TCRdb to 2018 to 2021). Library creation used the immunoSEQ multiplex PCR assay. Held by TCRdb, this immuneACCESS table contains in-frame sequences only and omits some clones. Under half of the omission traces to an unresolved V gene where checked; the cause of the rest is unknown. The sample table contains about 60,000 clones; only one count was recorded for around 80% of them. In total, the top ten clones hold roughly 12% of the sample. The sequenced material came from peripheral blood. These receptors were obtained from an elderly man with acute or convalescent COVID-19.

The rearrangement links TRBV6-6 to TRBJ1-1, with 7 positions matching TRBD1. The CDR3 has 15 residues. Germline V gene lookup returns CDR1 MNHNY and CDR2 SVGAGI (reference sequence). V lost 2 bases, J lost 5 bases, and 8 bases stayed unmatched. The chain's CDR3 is CASSYGDSPATEAFF. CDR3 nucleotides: TGTGCCAGCAGTTACGGGGACAGCCCGGCGACTGAAGCTTTCTTT.

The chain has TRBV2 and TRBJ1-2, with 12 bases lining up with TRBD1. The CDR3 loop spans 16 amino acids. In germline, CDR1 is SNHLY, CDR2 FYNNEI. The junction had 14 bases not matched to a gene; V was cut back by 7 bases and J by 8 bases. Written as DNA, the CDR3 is TGTGCCAGCACCGCCATGGCAGGGGGGACAGGGGGCGGCTACACCTTC. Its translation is CASTAMAGGTGGGYTF. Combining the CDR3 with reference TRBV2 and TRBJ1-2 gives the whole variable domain EPEVTQTPSHQVTQMGQEVILRCVPISNHLYFYWYRQILGQKVEFLVSFYNNEISEKSEIFDDQFSVERPDGSNFTLKIRSTKLEDSAMYFCASTAMAGGTGGGYTFGSGTRLTVV.

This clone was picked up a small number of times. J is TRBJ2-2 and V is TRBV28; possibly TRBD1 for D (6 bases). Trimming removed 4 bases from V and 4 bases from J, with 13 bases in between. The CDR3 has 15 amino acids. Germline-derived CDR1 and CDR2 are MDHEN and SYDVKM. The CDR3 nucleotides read TGTGCCAGCAGTTCCCCAGGGGACCCCACCGGGGAGCTGTTTTTT. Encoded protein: CASSSPGDPTGELFF.

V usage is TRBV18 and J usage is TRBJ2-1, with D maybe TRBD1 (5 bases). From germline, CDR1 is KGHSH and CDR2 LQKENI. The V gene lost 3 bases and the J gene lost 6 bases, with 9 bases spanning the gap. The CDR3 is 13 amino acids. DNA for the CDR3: TGTGCCAGCTCACCTTACCAGGGCAATGAGCAGTTCTTC. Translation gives CASSPYQGNEQFF.

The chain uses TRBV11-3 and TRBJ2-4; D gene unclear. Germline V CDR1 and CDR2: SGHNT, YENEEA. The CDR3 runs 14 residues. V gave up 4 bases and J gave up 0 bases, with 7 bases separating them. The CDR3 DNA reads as TGTGCCAGCAGCTCAGTCCTAGCCAAAAACATTCAGTACTTC. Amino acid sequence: CASSSVLAKNIQYF.

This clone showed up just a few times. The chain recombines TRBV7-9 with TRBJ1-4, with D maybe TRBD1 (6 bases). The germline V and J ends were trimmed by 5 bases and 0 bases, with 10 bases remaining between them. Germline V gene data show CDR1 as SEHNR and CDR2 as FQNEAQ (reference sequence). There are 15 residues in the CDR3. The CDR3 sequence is CASSPGDTTNEKLFF. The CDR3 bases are TGTGCCAGCAGCCCAGGGGATACAACTAATGAAAAACTGTTTTTT.

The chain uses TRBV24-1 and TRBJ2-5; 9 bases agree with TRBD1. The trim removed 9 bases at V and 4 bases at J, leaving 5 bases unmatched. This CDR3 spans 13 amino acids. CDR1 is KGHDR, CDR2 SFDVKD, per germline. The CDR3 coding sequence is TGTGCCACCGGACAGGGGATGCGAGAGACCCAGTACTTC. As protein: CATGQGMRETQYF.

The CDR3 loop is CASTPMTGGSPLHF. In DNA, the CDR3 is TGTGCCAGTACCCCCATGACAGGGGGCTCACCCCTCCACTTT. The chain uses TRBV19 and TRBJ1-6; 10 bases match TRBD1. V gave up 7 bases and J gave up 10 bases; unmatched junction bases: 7. The CDR3 runs 14 residues. Germline CDR1 reads LNHDA; CDR2 reads SQIVND (reference sequence). Full variable domain (remainder filled in from reference TRBV19 and TRBJ1-6): DGGITQSPKYLFRKEGQNVTLSCEQNLNHDAMYWYRQDPGQGLRLIYYSQIVNDFQKGDIAEGYSVSREKKESFPLTVTSAQKNPTAFYLCASTPMTGGSPLHFGNGTRLTVT.

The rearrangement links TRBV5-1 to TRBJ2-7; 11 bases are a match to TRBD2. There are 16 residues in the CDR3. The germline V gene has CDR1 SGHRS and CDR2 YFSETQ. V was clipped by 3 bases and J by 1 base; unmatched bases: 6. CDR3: CASSSDLAGGSYEQYF. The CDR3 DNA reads TGCGCCAGCAGCTCGGATTTAGCGGGAGGGTCCTACGAGCAGTACTTC.

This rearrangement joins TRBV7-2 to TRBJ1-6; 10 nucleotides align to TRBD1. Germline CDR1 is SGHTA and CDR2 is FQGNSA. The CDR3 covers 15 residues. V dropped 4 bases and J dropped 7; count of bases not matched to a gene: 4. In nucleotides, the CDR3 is TGTGCCAGCAGCTCAGGGGGACAGGGGAATTCACCCCTCCACTTT. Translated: CASSSGGQGNSPLHF.

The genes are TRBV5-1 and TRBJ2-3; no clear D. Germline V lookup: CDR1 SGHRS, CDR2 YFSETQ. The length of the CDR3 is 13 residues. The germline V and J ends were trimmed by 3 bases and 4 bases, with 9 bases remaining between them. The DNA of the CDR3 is TGCGCCAGCAGCTCTCAGAGCGCAGATACGCAGTATTTT. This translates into CASSSQSADTQYF.

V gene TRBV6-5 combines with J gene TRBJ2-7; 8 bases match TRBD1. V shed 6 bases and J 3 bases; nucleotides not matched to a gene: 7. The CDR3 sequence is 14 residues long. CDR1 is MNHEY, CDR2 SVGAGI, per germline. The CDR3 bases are TGTGCCAGCAGGATACAGGGGGGAGTCTACGAGCAGTACTTC. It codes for CASRIQGGVYEQYF.

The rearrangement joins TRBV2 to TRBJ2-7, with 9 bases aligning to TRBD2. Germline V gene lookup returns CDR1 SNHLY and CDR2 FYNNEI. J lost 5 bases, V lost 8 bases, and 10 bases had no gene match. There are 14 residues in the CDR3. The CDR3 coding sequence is TGTGCCAGCGTGACTAGCGGCTACAGGGACGAGCAGTACTTC. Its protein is CASVTSGYRDEQYF.

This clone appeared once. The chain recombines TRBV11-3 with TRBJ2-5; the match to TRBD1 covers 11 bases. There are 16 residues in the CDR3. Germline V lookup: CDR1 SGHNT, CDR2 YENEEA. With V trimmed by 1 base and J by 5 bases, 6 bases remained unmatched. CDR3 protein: CASSLGSGTGGETQYF. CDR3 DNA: TGTGCCAGCAGCTTAGGAAGCGGGACAGGGGGTGAGACCCAGTACTTC.

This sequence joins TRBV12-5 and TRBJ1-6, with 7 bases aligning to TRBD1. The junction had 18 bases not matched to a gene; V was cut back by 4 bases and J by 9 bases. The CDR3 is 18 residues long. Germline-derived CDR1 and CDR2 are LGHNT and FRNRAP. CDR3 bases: TGTGCTAGTGGTTGGGCCGGGACAGCCTTCGAGACCTCTTCACCCCTCCACTTT. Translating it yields CASGWAGTAFETSSPLHF.

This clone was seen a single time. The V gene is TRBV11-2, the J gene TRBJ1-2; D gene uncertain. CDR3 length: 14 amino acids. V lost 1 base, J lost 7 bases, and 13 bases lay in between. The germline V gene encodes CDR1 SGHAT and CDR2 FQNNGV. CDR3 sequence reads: CASSLAGLSGGYTF. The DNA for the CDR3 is TGTGCCAGCAGCTTAGCGGGTTTGTCTGGTGGCTACACCTTC.

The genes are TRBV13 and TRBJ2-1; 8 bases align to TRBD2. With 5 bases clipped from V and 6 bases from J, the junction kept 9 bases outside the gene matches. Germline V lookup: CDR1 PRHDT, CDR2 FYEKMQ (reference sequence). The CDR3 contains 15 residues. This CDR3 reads CASSPGGGLRNEQFF. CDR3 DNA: TGTGCCAGCAGCCCCGGGGGGGGGCTACGCAATGAGCAGTTCTTC.

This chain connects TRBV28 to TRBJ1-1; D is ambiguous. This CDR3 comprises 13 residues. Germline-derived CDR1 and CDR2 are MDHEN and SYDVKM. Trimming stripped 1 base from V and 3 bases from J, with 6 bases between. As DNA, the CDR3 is TGTGCCAGCAGTTTATCAGTCTACACTGAAGCTTTCTTT. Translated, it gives CASSLSVYTEAFF. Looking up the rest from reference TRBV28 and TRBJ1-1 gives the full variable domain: DVKVTQSSRYLVKRTGEKVFLECVQDMDHENMFWYRQDPGLGLRLIYFSYDVKMKEKGDIPEGYSVSREKKERFSLILESASTNQTSMYLCASSLSVYTEAFFGQGTRLTVV.

The CDR3 spells CASSQVATSSSGANVLTF. The CDR3 DNA sequence: TGTGCCAGCAGCCAAGTTGCGACTTCCAGCTCTGGGGCCAACGTCCTGACTTTC. The chain employs TRBV7-6 and TRBJ2-6; no clear D. The CDR3 length is 18 residues. Per germline, CDR1 SGHVS and CDR2 FNYEAQ. V lost 5 bases and J 0 bases, leaving 17 bases between the germline ends.

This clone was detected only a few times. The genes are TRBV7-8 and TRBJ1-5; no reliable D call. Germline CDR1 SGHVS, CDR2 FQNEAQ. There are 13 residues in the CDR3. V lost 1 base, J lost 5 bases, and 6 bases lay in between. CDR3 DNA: TGTGCCAGCAGCTTAGTAGGAGATCAGCCCCAGCATTTT. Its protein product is CASSLVGDQPQHF.

CDR3 coding DNA: TGTGCCAGCAGCCCTTCCTACGAGCAGTACTTC. Translated, it gives CASSPSYEQYF. V usage is TRBV7-8 and J usage is TRBJ2-7; D is uncertain. This CDR3 comprises 11 residues. Germline V CDR1 and CDR2: SGHVS, FQNEAQ. V lost 5 bases and J lost 1, with 3 bases in between.

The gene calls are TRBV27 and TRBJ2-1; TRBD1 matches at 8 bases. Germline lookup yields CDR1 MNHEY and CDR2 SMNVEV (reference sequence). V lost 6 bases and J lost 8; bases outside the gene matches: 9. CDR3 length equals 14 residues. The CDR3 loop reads CASSSLDRADEQFF. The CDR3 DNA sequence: TGTGCCAGCAGCTCGTTGGACAGGGCAGATGAGCAGTTCTTC.

CDR3 coding DNA: TGTGCCAGCAGTAGAGAGCGGGAGAACTATGGCTACACCTTC. Protein product: CASSRERENYGYTF. The chain couples TRBV6-5 to TRBJ1-2, with D unresolved. V lost 5 bases and J 2 bases, leaving 12 bases between the germline ends. This CDR3 is built from 14 residues. Germline V gene lookup returns CDR1 MNHEY and CDR2 SVGAGI.

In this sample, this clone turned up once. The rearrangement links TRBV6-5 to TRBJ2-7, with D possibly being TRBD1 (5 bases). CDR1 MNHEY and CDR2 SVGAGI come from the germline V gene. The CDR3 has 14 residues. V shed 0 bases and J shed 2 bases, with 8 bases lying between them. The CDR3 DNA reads TGTGCCAGCAGTTACTCTAGACAGACCTACGAGCAGTACTTC. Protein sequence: CASSYSRQTYEQYF.

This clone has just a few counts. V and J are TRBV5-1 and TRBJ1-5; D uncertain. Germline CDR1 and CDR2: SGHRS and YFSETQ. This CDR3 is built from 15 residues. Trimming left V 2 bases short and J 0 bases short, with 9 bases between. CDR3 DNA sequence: TGCGCCAGCAGCTTATCGAGGATTAGCAATCAGCCCCAGCATTTT. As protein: CASSLSRISNQPQHF.

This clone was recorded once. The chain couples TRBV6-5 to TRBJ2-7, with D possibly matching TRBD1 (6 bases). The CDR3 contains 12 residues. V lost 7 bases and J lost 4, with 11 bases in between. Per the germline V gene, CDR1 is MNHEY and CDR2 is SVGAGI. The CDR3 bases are TGTGCCAGCACTGGACAGCGTTACGAGCAGTACTTC. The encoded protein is CASTGQRYEQYF.

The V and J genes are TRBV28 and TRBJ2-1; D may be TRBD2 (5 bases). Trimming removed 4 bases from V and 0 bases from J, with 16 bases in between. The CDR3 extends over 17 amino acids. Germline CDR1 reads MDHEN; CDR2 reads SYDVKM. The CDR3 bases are TGTGCCAGCAGTTCCTCCCTAGCCAGAATCTCCTACAATGAGCAGTTCTTC. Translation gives CASSSSLARISYNEQFF.

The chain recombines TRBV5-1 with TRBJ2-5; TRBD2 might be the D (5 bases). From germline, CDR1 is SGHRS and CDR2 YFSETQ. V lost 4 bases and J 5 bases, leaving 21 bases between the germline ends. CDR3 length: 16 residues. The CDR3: CASSPVGSLARETQYF. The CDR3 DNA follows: TGCGCCAGCAGCCCGGTTGGTAGCCTAGCCCGGGAGACCCAGTACTTC.